One sample yielded the 20 T cell receptor beta chains listed below, sequenced in a study of Ad26.COV2.S vaccination and SARS-CoV-2 variants. TCRdb's table, derived via immunoSEQ multiplex PCR, lists solely in-frame clones and lacks some. In the table there are about 94,000 clones, 82% of which are singletons. Here the sequenced sample was peripheral blood, taken after recovery from COVID-19. The receptors derive from a human donor who had recovered from COVID-19.

This chain links TRBV7-9 with TRBJ2-3; 10 bases are a match to TRBD2. V trimming: 0 bases; J trimming: 0 bases; junction bases outside the gene matches: 3. The V gene's germline CDR1 is SEHNR and CDR2 FQNEAQ (reference sequence). The CDR3 sequence is 17 residues long. The CDR3 loop is CASSLARAGGSTDTQYF. The DNA for the CDR3 is TGTGCCAGCAGCTTAGCGAGAGCGGGAGGGAGCACAGATACGCAGTATTTT.

The chain is built from TRBV2 and TRBJ2-1; D uncertain. The CDR3 runs to 13 residues. The germline V and J ends were trimmed by 4 bases and 15 bases, with 19 bases remaining between them. Germline CDR1 and CDR2: SNHLY and FYNNEI. Written as DNA, the CDR3 is TGTGCCAGCAGTGGAGACGACGTCAGCCGCGGGTTCTTC. This sequence encodes CASSGDDVSRGFF.

The gene calls are TRBV5-4 and TRBJ2-3, with a possible D match to TRBD2 (5 bases). Germline CDR1 SGHNT, CDR2 YYREEE (reference sequence). The CDR3 runs to 17 residues. The germline V and J ends were trimmed by 4 bases and 2 bases, with 20 bases remaining between them. This CDR3 reads CASSDRGSLALTDTQYF. The CDR3 nucleotides read TGTGCCAGCAGCGACCGAGGGTCATTAGCGCTCACAGATACGCAGTATTTT.

The CDR3, as DNA: TGTGCCAGCAGCTTAACGTTGGCGGCCACCGGGGAGCTGTTTTTT. It encodes CASSLTLAATGELFF. The V gene is TRBV5-5, the J gene TRBJ2-2; D not resolved. Trimming pared 2 bases from V and 4 bases from J, leaving 12 bases between. Germline CDR1 SGHKS, CDR2 YYEKEE (reference sequence). The CDR3 totals 15 residues.

V and J are TRBV3-1 (or the pseudogene TRBV3-2) and TRBJ2-7; D uncertain. This CDR3 spans 14 amino acids. Between the trimmed V and J ends, which lost 1 base and 3 bases, there was a span of 10 bases. Germline V lookup: CDR1 LGHDT, CDR2 YNNKEL (reference sequence). The CDR3 protein is CASSQVAQNYEQYF. The CDR3 nucleotides read TGTGCCAGCAGCCAAGTAGCACAAAACTACGAGCAGTACTTC.

The CDR3 region is CSVGGGEQYF. In nucleotides, the CDR3 is TGCAGCGTGGGAGGAGGCGAGCAGTACTTC. The chain carries TRBV29-1 and TRBJ2-7, with D perhaps matching TRBD2 (6 bases). Germline V gene lookup returns CDR1 SQVTM and CDR2 ANQGSEA. The V end was cut by 6 bases, the J end by 6 bases, with 9 bases between. The CDR3 totals 10 residues.

The chain links TRBV9 to TRBJ2-1; 8 nucleotides line up with TRBD2. Germline V lookup: CDR1 SGDLS, CDR2 YYNGEE. CDR3 length: 16 residues. Trimming at V came to 0 bases and at J to 7 bases, leaving 9 bases not matched to a gene. The DNA of the CDR3 is TGTGCCAGCAGCGTAGCTGTTAGCGGGACTATTAATGAGCAGTTCTTC. Its translation: CASSVAVSGTINEQFF. The full variable domain, completed using reference TRBV9 and TRBJ2-1, is DSGVTQTPKHLITATGQRVTLRCSPRSGDLSVYWYQQSLDQGLQFLIQYYNGEERAKGNILERFSAQQFPDLHSELNLSSLELGDSALYFCASSVAVSGTINEQFFGPGTRLTVL.

The V and J genes are TRBV24-1 and TRBJ1-6; no definite D call. This CDR3 contains 14 residues. In germline, CDR1 is KGHDR, CDR2 SFDVKD. The germline V and J ends were trimmed by 7 bases and 0 bases, with 6 bases remaining between them. The CDR3 is CATRASSYNSPLHF. CDR3 DNA: TGTGCCACCAGAGCGAGCTCCTATAATTCACCCCTCCACTTT.

The chain joins TRBV19 to TRBJ1-4; no definite D call. This CDR3 is 16 amino acids long. Trimming shortened V by 5 bases and J by 5 bases, and 18 bases separated the two germline ends. Germline V CDR1 and CDR2: LNHDA, SQIVND (reference sequence). This CDR3 is CASSHRGWQENEKLFF. CDR3 sequence (DNA): TGTGCCAGTAGTCATCGAGGGTGGCAGGAGAATGAAAAACTGTTTTTT.

The chain recombines TRBV7-2 with TRBJ1-2; a possible D gene is TRBD1 (5 bases). The V and J ends lost 1 base and 3 bases respectively, with 9 bases between them. Per germline, CDR1 SGHTA and CDR2 FQGNSA. CDR3 length: 14 amino acids. DNA of the CDR3: TGTGCCAGCAGCTTAGACGGGGACTACTATGGCTACACCTTC. Protein product: CASSLDGDYYGYTF.

The V gene is TRBV28, the J gene TRBJ1-5, with D unclear. The CDR3 spans 14 residues. The germline V gene has CDR1 MDHEN and CDR2 SYDVKM. V was shortened by 2 bases and J by 8 bases, with 13 bases between the two germline ends. The CDR3 region is CASSLGFGSKPQHF. The CDR3 coding sequence is TGTGCCAGCAGTTTAGGTTTCGGGTCCAAGCCCCAGCATTTT.

The genes are TRBV14 and TRBJ2-1; TRBD2 matches 8 bases. The V and J ends lost 1 base and 9 bases, in that order; junction bases with no gene match: 11. This CDR3 region has 16 residues. Germline CDR1 and CDR2: SGHDN and FVKESK. Here the CDR3 reads CASSQVRDTGGSEQFF. DNA for the CDR3: TGTGCCAGCAGCCAAGTCCGAGACACGGGGGGGAGTGAGCAGTTCTTC. Variable domain in full (rest from reference TRBV14 and TRBJ2-1): EAGVTQFPSHSVIEKGQTVTLRCDPISGHDNLYWYRRVMGKEIKFLLHFVKESKQDESGMPNNRFLAERTGGTYSTLKVQPAELEDSGVYFCASSQVRDTGGSEQFFGPGTRLTVL.

V and J are TRBV4-3 and TRBJ1-1; D unclear. This CDR3 region has 14 residues. CDR1 and CDR2 from the germline V gene are LGHNA and YSLEER. The V and J ends lost 1 base and 4 bases respectively, with 10 bases between them. The CDR3 is CASSQGGVGTEAFF. The CDR3, as DNA: TGCGCCAGCAGCCAAGGTGGGGTCGGCACTGAAGCTTTCTTT.

The chain is built from TRBV20-1 and TRBJ2-1; D may be TRBD2 (5 bases). Per the germline V gene, CDR1 is DFQATT and CDR2 is SNEGSKA (reference sequence). The CDR3 sequence is 11 residues long. V gave up 7 bases and J gave up 4 bases, with 8 bases separating them. The CDR3 coding sequence is TGCAGTGGGCGGGCGTACAATGAGCAGTTCTTC. Protein sequence: CSGRAYNEQFF.

This clone was observed a few times. This CDR3 reads CASSFPAFF. CDR3 nucleotide sequence: TGTGCCAGCAGCTTTCCAGCTTTCTTT. V and J are TRBV7-9 and TRBJ1-1; D not certain. Between the trimmed V and J ends, which lost 3 bases and 10 bases, there was a span of 3 bases. The CDR3 totals 9 residues. Germline lookup yields CDR1 SEHNR and CDR2 FQNEAQ (reference sequence).

This sequence joins TRBV11-2 and TRBJ2-5; D may be TRBD2 (6 bases). The CDR3 spans 14 residues. In germline, CDR1 is SGHAT, CDR2 FQNNGV. Trimming took off 1 base at V and 3 bases at J, with 9 bases between the two ends. The CDR3 DNA sequence: TGTGCCAGCAGCTTAGTTTGGGGGGAAGAGACCCAGTACTTC. Its translation is CASSLVWGEETQYF.

This clone was picked up a small number of times. V usage is TRBV10-2 and J usage is TRBJ1-1; D remains unclear. V was trimmed by 0 bases and J by 2 bases, leaving 4 bases between them. Germline CDR1 is WSHSY and CDR2 is SAAADI. The length of the CDR3 is 13 residues. The CDR3 DNA sequence: TGCGCCAGCAGTGAGTCGCCTAACACTGAAGCTTTCTTT. Protein product: CASSESPNTEAFF.

The chain recombines TRBV5-5 with TRBJ2-2; 12 nucleotides align to TRBD2. The length of the CDR3 is 17 residues. Trimming took 0 bases from V and 8 from J; bases not matched to a gene: 8. Looked up from germline, CDR1 is SGHKS and CDR2 is YYEKEE (reference sequence). CDR3 in amino acids: CASSLELAGGLLGELFF. DNA of the CDR3: TGTGCCAGCAGCTTGGAACTAGCGGGAGGCCTCTTAGGGGAGCTGTTTTTT.

This clone showed up just a few times. The chain combines TRBV4-3 with TRBJ2-5; D might be TRBD1 or TRBD2, each matching 5 bases. Trimming shortened V by 0 bases and J by 5 bases, and 10 bases separated the two germline ends. CDR3 length: 14 residues. The germline CDR1 and CDR2 sequences are LGHNA and YSLEER. The CDR3 loop reads CASSQDWGGETQYF. The CDR3 DNA sequence: TGCGCCAGCAGCCAAGATTGGGGCGGGGAGACCCAGTACTTC.

This chain connects TRBV28 to TRBJ2-3, with D possibly called TRBD1 or TRBD2 (6 bases each). Trimming took off 9 bases at V and 5 bases at J, with 21 bases between the two ends. The CDR3 contains 15 residues. Germline V gives CDR1 MDHEN, CDR2 SYDVKM. The CDR3 DNA is TGTGCCAGTAACCCTGTGGGGGGCTGGGGAGATACGCAGTATTTT. Residues: CASNPVGGWGDTQYF.